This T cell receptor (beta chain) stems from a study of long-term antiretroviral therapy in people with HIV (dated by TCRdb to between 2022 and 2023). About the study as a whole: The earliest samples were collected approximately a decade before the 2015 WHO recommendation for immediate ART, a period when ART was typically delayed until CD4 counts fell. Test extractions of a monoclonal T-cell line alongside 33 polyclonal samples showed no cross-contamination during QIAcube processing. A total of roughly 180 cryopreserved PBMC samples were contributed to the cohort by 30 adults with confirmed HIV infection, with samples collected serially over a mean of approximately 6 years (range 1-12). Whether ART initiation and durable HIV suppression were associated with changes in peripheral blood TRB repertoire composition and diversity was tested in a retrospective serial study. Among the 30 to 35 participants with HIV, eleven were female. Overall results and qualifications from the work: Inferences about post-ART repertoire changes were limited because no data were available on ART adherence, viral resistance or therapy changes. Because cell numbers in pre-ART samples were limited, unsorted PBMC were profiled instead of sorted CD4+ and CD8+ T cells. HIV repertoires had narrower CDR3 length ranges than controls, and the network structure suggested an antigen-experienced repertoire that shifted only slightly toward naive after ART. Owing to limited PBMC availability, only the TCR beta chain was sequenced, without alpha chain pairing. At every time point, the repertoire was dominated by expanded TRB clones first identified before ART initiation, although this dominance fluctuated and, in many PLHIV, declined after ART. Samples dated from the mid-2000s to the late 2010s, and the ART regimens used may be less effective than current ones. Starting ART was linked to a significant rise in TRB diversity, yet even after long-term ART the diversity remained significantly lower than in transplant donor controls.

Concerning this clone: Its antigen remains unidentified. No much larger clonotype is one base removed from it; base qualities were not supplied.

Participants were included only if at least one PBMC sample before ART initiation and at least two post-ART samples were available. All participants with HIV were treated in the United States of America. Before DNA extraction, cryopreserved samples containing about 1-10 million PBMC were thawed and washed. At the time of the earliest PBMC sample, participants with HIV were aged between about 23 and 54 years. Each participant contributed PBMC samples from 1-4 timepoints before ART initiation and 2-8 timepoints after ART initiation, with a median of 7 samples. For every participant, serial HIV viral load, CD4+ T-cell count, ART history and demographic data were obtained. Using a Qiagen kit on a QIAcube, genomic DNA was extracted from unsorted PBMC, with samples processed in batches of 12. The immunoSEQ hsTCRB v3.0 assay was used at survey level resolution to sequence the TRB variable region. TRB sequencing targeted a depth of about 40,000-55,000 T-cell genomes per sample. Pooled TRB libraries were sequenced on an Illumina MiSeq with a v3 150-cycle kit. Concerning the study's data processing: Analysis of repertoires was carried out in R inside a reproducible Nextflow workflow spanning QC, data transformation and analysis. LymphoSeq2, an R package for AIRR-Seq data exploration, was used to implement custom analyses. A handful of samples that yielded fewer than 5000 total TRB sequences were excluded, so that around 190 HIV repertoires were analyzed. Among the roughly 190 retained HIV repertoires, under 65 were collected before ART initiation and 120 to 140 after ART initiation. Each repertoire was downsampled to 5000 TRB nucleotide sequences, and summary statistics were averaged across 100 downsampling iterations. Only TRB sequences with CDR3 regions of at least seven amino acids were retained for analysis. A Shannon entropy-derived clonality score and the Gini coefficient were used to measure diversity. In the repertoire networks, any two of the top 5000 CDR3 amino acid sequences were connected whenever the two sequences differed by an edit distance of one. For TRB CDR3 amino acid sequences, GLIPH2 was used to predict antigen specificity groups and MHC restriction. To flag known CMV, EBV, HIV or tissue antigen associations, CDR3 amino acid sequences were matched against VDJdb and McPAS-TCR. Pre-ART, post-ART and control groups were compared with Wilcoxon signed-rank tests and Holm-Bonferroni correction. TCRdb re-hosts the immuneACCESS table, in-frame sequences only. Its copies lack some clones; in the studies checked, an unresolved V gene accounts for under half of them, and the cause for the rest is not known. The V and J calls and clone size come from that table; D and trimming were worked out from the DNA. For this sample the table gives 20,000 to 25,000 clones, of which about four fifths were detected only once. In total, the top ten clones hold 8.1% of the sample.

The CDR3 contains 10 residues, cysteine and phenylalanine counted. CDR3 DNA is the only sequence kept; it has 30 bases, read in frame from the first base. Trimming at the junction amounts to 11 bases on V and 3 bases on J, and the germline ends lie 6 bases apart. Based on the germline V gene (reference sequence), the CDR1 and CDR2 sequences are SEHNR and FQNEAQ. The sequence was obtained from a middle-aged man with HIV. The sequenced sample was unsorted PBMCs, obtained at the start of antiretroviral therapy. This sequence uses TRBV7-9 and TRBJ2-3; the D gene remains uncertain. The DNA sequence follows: TGTGCCGGCCGGACAGATACGCAGTATTTT. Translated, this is CAGRTDTQYF.